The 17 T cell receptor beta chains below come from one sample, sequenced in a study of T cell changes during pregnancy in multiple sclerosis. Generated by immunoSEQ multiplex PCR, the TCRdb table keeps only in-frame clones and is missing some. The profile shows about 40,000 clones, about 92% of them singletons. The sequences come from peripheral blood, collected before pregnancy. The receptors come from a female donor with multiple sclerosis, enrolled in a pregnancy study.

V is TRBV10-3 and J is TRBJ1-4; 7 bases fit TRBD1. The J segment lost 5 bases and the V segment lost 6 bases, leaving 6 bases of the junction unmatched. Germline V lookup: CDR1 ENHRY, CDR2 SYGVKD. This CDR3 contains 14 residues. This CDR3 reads CAISRDRINEKLFF. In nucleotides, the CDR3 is TGTGCCATCAGCCGGGACAGAATAAATGAAAAACTGTTTTTT.

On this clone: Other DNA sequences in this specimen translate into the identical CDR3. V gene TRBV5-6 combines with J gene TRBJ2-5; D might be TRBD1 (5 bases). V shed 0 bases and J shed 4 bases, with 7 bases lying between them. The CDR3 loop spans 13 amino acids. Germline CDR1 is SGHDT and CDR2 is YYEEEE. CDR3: CASSLVQGETQYF. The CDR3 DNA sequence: TGTGCCAGCAGCTTGGTGCAGGGAGAGACCCAGTACTTC.

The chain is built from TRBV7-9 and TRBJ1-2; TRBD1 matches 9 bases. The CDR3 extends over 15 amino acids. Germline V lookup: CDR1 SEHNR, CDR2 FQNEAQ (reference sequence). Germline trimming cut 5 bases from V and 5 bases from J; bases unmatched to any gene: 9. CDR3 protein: CASSGPGQGPYGYTF. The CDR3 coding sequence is TGTGCCAGCAGCGGGCCGGGACAGGGACCTTATGGCTACACCTTC.

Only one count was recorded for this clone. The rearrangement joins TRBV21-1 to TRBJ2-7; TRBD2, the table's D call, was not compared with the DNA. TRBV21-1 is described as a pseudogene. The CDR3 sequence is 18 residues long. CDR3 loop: CASSVVSASGRDPYEQYF. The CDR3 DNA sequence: TGTGCCAGCAGCGTAGTCTCGGCTAGCGGGAGGGACCCCTACGAGCAGTACTTC.

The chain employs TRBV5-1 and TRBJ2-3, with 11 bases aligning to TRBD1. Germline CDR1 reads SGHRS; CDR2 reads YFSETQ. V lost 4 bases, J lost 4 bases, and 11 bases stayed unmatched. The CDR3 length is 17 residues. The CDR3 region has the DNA TGCGCCAGCAGCATCCGGACAGGGGGCGCAAGGCCAGATACGCAGTATTTT. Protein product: CASSIRTGGARPDTQYF. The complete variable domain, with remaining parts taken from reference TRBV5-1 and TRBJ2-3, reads KAGVTQTPRYLIKTRGQQVTLSCSPISGHRSVSWYQQTPGQGLQFLFEYFSETQRNKGNFPGRFSGRQFSNSRSEMNVSTLELGDSALYLCASSIRTGGARPDTQYFGPGTRLTVL.

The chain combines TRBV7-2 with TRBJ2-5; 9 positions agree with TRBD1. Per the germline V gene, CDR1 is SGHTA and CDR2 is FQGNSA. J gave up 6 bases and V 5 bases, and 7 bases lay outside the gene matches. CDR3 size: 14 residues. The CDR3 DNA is TGTGCCAGCAGCCAGGGACAGGGTGCGAAGACCCAGTACTTC. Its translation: CASSQGQGAKTQYF. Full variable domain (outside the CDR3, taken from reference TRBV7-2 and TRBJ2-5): GAGVSQSPSNKVTEKGKDVELRCDPISGHTALYWYRQSLGQGLEFLIYFQGNSAPDKSGLPSDRFSAERTGGSVSTLTIQRTQQEDSAVYLCASSQGQGAKTQYFGPGTRLLVL.

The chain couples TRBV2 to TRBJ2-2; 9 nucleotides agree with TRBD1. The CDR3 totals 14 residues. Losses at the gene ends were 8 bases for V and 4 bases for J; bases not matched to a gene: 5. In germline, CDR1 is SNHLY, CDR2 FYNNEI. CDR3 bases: TGTGCCAGCCGGAGACAGGGGGGCACCGGGGAGCTGTTTTTT. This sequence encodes CASRRQGGTGELFF.

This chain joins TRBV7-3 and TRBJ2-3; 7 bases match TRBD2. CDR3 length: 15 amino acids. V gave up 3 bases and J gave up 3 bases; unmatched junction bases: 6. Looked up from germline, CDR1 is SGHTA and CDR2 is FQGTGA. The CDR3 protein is CASSFASGRTDTQYF. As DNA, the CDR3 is TGTGCCAGCAGCTTCGCTAGCGGAAGGACAGATACGCAGTATTTT. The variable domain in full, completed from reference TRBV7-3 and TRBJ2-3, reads GAGVSQTPSNKVTEKGKYVELRCDPISGHTALYWYRQSLGQGPEFLIYFQGTGAADDSGLPNDRFFAVRPEGSVSTLKIQRTERGDSAVYLCASSFASGRTDTQYFGPGTRLTVL.

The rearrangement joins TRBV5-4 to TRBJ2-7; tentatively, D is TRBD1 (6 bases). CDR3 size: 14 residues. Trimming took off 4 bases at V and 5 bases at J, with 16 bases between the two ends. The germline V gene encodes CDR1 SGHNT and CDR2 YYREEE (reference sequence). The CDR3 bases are TGTGCCAGCAGCCTCTCACTGACAGGTGACGAGCAGTACTTC. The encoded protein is CASSLSLTGDEQYF.

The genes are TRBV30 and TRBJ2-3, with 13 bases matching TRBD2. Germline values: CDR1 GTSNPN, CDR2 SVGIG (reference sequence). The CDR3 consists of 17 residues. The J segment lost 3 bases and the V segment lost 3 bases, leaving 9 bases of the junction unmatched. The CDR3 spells CAWRSTSGRARTDTQYF. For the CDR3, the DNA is TGTGCCTGGAGAAGCACTAGCGGGAGGGCCCGGACAGATACGCAGTATTTT.

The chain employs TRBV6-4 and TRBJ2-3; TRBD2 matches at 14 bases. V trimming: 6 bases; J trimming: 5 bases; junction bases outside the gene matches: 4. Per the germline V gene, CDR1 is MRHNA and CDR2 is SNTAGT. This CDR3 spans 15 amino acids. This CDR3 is CASSGTSGSGDTQYF. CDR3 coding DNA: TGTGCCAGCAGCGGGACTAGCGGGAGTGGAGATACGCAGTATTTT.

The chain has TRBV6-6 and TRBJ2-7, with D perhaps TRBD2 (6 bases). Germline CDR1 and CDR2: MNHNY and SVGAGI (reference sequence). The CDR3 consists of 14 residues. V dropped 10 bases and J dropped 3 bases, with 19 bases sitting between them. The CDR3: CATPGRECHYEQYF. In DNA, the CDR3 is TGTGCCACCCCGGGTCGGGAGTGTCACTACGAGCAGTACTTC.

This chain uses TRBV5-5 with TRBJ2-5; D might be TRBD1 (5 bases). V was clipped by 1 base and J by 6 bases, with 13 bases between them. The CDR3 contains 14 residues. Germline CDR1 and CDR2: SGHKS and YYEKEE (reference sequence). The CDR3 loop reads CASSLFTGKKTQYF. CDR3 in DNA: TGTGCCAGCAGCTTGTTCACAGGCAAGAAGACCCAGTACTTC.

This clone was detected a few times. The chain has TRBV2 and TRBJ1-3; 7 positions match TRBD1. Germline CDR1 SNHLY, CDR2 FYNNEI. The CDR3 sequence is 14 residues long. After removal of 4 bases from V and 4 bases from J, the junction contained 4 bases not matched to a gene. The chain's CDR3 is CASSGQGSGNTIYF. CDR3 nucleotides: TGTGCCAGCAGTGGACAGGGATCCGGAAACACCATATATTTT.

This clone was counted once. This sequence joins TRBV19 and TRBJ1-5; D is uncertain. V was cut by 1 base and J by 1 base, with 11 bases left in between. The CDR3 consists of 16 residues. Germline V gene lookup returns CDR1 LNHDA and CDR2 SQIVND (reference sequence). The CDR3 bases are TGTGCCAGTAGTATAGTTGAGGACTTAAGCAATCAGCCCCAGCATTTT. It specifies CASSIVEDLSNQPQHF.

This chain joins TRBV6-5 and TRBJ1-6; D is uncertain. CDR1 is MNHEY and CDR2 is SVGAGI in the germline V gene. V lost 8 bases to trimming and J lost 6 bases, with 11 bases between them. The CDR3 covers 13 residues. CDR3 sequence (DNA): TGTGCCAGCCAGGCAGAGGGTAATTCACCCCTCCACTTT. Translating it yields CASQAEGNSPLHF.

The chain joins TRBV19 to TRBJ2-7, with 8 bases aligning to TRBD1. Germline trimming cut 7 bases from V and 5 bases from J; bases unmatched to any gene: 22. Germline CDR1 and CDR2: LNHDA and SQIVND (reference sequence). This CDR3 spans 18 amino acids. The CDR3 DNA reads TGTGCCAGTAACTCGATCAGATCCGGGACAGGTCAAACAGACGAGCAGTACTTC. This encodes CASNSIRSGTGQTDEQYF.